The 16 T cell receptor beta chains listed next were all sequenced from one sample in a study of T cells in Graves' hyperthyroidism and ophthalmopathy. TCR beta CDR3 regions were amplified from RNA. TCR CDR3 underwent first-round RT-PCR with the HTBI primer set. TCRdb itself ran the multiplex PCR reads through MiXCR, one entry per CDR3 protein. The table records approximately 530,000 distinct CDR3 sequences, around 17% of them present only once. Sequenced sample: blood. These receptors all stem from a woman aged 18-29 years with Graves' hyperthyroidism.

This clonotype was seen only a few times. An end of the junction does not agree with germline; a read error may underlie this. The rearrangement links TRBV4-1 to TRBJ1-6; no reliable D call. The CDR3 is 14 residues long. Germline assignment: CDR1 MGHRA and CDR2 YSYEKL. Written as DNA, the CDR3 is TGCGCCAGCAGCAAAGAGGCGGCCCCACCACCCCTCCACTTT. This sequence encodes CASSKEAAPPPLHF.

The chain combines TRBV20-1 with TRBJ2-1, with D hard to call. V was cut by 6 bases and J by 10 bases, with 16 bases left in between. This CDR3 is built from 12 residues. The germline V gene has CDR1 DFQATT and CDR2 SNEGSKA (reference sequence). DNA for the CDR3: TGCAGTGCCCACAAGGGTAGTTGGGAGCAGTTCTTC. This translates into CSAHKGSWEQFF.

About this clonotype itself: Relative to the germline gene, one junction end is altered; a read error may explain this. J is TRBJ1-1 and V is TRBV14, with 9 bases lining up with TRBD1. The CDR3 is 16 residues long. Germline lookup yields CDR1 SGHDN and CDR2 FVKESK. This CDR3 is CASSQATGGLYTEAFF. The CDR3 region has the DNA TGTGCCAGCAGCCAAGCGACAGGGGGTTTGTACACTGAAGCCTTCTTT. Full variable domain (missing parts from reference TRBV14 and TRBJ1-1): EAGVTQFPSHSVIEKGQTVTLRCDPISGHDNLYWYRRVMGKEIKFLLHFVKESKQDESGMPNNRFLAERTGGTYSTLKVQPAELEDSGVYFCASSQATGGLYTEAFFGQGTRLTVV.

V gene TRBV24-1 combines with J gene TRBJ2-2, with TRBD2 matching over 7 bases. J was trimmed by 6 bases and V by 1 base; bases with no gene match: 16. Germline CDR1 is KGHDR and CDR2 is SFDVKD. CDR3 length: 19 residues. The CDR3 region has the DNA TGTGCCACCAGTGATTTTCCCGGGACTCGCGGGAGTTCTGCCGGGGAGCTGTTTTTT. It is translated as CATSDFPGTRGSSAGELFF.

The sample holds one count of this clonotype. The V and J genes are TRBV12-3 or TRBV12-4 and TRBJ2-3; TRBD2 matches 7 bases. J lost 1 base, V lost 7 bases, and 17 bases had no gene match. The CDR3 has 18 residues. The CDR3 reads CASNYRPGVGGGTDTQYF. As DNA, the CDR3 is TGTGCCAGCAATTACAGGCCCGGAGTGGGGGGGGGCACAGATACGCAGTATTTT.

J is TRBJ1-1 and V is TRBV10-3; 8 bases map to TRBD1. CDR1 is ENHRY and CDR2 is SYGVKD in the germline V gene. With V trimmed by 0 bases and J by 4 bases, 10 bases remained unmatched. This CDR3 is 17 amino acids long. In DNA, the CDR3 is TGTGCCATCAGTGAGTCATGGGCAGGGGGCAGCGGCACTGAAGCTTTCTTT. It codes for CAISESWAGGSGTEAFF.

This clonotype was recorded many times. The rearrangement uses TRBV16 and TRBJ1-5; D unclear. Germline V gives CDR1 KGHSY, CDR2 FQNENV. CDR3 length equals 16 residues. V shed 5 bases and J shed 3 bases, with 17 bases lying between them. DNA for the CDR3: TGTGCCAGCAGCTCAGCAAGGCAGCACGCCAATCAGCCCCAGCATTTT. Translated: CASSSARQHANQPQHF.

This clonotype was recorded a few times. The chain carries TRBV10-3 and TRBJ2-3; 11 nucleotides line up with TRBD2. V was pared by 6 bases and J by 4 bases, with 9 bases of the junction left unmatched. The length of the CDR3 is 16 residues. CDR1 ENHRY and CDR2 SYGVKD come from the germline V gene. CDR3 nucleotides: TGTGCCATCAGCAGACTAGCGGGAAAGGGGGCAGATACGCAGTATTTT. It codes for CAISRLAGKGADTQYF.

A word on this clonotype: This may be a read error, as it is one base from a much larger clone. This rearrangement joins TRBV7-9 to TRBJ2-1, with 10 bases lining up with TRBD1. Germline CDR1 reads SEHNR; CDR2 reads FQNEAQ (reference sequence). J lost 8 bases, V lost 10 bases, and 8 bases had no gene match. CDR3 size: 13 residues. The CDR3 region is CATSQGQGDEQFF. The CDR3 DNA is TGTGCCACCAGTCAAGGACAGGGGGATGAGCAGTTCTTC.

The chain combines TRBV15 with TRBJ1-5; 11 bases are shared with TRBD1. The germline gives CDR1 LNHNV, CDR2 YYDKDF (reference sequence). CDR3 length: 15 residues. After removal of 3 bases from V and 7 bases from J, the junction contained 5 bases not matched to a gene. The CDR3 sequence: CATSSQGTGGQPQHF. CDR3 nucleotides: TGTGCCACCAGCAGCCAAGGGACAGGGGGACAGCCCCAGCATTTT.

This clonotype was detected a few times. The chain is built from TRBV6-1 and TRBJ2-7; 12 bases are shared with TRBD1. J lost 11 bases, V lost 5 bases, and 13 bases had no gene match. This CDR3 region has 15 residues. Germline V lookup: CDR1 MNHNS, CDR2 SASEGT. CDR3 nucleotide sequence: TGTGCCAGCAGTTCCAAGGGACAGGGGGCTGCAAACGAGTACTTC. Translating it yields CASSSKGQGAANEYF.

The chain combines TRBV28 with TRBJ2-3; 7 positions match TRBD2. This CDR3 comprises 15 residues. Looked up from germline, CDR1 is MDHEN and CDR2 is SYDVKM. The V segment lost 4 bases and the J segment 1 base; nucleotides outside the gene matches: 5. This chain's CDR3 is CASSSQGLGTDTQYF. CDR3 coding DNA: TGTGCCAGCAGTTCCCAAGGACTAGGCACAGATACGCAGTATTTT.

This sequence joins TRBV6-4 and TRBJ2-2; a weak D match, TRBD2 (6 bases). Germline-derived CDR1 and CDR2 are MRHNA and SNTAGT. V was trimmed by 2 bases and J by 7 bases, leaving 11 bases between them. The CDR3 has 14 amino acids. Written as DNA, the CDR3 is TGTGCCAGCAGTGACCTGACGGAGGGCGGGGAGCTGTTTTTT. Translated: CASSDLTEGGELFF.

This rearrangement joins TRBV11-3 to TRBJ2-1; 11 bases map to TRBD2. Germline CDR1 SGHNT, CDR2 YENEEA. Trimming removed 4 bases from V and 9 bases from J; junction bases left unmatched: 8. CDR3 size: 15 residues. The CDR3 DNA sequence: TGTGCCAGCAGCTCCACTCTAGCGGGGGGTAGTGAGCAGTTCTTC. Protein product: CASSSTLAGGSEQFF.

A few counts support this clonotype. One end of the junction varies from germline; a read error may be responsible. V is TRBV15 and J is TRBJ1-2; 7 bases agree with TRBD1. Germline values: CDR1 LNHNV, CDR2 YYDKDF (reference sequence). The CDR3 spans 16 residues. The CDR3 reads CAASRAGQRKDYGYTF. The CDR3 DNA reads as TGTGCCGCCAGCAGAGCGGGACAGAGAAAGGACTATGGCTACACCTTC.

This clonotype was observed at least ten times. The CDR3: CASSYSKVYSDYGYTF. CDR3 DNA: TGTGCCAGCAGTTACTCGAAAGTTTATTCGGACTATGGCTACACCTTC. The chain employs TRBV6-2 or TRBV6-3 and TRBJ1-2; D not resolved. Trimming took off 0 bases at V and 3 bases at J, with 14 bases between the two ends. CDR3 length: 16 amino acids. Germline CDR1 reads MNHEY; CDR2 reads SVGEGT.